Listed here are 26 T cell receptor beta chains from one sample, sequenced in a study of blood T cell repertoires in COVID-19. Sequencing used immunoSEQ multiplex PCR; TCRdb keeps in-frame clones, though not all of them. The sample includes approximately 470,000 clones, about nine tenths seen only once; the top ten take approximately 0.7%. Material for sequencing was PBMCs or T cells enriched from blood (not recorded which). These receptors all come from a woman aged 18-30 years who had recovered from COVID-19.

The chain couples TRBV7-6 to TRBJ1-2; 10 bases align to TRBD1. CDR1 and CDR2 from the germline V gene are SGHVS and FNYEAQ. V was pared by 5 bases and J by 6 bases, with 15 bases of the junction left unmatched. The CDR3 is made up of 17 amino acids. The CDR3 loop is CASSPGNSGTGVHGYTF. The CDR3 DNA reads TGTGCCAGCAGCCCTGGCAACTCCGGGACAGGGGTTCATGGCTACACCTTC.

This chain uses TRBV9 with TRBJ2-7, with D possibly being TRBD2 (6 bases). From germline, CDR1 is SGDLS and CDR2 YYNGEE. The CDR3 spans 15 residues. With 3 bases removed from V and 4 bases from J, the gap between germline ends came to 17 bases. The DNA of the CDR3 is TGTGCCAGCAGCGCTGGGACTCCACCACCGTACGAGCAGTACTTC. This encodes CASSAGTPPPYEQYF.

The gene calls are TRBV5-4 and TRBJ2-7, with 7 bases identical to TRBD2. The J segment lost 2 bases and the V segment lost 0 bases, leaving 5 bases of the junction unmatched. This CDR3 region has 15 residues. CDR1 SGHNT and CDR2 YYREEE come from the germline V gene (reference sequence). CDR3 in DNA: TGTGCCAGCAGCTTGGGGCTAGCGGTAACCTACGAGCAGTACTTC. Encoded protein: CASSLGLAVTYEQYF.

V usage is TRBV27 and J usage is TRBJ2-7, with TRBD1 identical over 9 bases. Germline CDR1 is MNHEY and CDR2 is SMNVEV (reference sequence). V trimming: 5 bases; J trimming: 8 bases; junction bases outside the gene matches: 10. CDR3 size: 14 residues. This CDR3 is CASSLTGGPLKQYF. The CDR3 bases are TGTGCCAGCAGTCTTACAGGGGGCCCTCTCAAGCAGTACTTC.

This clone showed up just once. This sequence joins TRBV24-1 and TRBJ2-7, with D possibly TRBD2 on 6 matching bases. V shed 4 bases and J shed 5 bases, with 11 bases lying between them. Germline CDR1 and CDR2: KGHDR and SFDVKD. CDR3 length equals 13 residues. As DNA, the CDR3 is TGTGCCACCAGTGAGGAGGGTTTCGACGAGCAGTACTTC. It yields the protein CATSEEGFDEQYF.

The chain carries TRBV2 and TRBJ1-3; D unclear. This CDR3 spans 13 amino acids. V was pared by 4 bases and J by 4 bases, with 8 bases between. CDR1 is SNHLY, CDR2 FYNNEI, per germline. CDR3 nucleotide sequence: TGTGCCAGCAGTGTTTTGTCGGGAAACACCATATATTTT. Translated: CASSVLSGNTIYF.

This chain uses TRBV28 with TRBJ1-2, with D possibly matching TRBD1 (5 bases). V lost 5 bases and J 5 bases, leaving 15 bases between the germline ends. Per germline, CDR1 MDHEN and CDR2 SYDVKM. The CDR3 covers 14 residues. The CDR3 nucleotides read TGTGCCAGCAGTCCCGGGAGGGGACGGTATGGCTACACCTTC. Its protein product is CASSPGRGRYGYTF.

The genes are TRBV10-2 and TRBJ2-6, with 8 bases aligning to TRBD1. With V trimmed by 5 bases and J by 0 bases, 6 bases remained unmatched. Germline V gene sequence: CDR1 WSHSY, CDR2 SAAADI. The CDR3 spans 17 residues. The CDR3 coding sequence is TGCGCCAGCAGTTGGGGCAGGGGGCACTCTGGGGCCAACGTCCTGACTTTC. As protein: CASSWGRGHSGANVLTF.

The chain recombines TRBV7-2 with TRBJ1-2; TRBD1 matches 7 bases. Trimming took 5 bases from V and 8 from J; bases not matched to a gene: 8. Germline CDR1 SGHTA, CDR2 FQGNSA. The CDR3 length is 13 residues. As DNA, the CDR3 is TGTGCCAGCAGCCTAGACAGGGAGGGAGGCTACACCTTC. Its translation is CASSLDREGGYTF.

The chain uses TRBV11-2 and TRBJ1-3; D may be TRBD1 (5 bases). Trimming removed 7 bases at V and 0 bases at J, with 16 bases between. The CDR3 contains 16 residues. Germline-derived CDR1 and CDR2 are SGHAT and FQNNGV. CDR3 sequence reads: CASTGGRGSSGNTIYF. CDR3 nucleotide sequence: TGTGCCAGCACCGGAGGGCGGGGGAGCTCTGGAAACACCATATATTTT.

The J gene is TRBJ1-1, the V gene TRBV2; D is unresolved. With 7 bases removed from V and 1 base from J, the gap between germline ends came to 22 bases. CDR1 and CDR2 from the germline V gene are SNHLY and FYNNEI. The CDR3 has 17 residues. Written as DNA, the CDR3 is TGTGCCAGCACCTTATCCCACTTAAAGGGAGGGAACACTGAAGCTTTCTTT. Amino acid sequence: CASTLSHLKGGNTEAFF.

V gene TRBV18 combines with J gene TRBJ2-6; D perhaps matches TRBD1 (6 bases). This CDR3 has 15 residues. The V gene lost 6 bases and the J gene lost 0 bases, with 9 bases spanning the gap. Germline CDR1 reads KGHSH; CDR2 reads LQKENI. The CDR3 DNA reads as TGTGCCAGCTCGCCGGACAGCTCTGGGGCCAACGTCCTGACTTTC. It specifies CASSPDSSGANVLTF.

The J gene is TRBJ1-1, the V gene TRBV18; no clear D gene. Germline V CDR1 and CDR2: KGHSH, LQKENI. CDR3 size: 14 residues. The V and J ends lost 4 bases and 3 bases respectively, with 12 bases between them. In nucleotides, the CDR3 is TGTGCCAGCTCACGGGCGACGGAGGACACTGAAGCTTTCTTT. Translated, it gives CASSRATEDTEAFF.

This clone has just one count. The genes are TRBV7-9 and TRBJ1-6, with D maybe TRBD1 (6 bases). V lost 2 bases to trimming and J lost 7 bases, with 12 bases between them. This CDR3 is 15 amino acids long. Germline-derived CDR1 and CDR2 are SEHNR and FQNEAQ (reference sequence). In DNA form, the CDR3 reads TGTGCCAGCAGCTTACAGGGGATTTGGAATTCACCCCTCCACTTT. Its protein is CASSLQGIWNSPLHF. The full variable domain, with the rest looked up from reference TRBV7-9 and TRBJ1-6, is DTGVSQNPRHKITKRGQNVTFRCDPISEHNRLYWYRQTLGQGPEFLTYFQNEAQLEKSRLLSDRFSAERPKGSFSTLEIQRTEQGDSAMYLCASSLQGIWNSPLHFGNGTRLTVT.

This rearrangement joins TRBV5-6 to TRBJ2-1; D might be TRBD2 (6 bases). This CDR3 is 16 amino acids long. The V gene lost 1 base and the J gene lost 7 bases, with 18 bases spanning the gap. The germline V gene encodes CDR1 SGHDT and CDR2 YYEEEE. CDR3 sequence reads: CASSLRVFGRGNEQFF. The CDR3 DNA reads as TGTGCCAGCAGCTTGAGGGTGTTTGGGCGGGGAAATGAGCAGTTCTTC.

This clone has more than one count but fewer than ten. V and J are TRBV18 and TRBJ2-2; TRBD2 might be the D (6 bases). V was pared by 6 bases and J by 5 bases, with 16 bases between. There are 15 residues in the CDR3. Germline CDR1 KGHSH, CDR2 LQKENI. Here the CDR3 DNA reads TGTGCCAGCTCGCTCGGCAGTGGAGGGACCGGGGAGCTGTTTTTT. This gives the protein CASSLGSGGTGELFF.

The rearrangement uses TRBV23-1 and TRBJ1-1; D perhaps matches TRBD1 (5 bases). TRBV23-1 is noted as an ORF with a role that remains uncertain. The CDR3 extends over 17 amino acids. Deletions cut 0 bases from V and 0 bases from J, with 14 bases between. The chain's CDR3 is CASSQSRQGRMNTEAFF. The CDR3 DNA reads TGCGCCAGCAGTCAATCTAGGCAGGGAAGGATGAACACTGAAGCTTTCTTT.

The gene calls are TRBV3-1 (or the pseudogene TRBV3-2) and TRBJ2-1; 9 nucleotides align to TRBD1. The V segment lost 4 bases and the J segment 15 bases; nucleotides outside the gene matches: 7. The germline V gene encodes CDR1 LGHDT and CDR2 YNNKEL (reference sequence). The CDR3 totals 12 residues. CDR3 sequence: CASSLPGQGTFF. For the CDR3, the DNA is TGTGCCAGCAGCCTGCCGGGACAGGGTACGTTCTTC.

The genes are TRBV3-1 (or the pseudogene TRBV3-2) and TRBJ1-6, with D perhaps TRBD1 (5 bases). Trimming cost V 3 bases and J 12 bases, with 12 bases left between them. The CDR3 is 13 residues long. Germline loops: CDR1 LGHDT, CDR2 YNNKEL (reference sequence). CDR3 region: CASSQGEGLPLHF. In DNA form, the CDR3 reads TGTGCCAGCAGCCAGGGGGAGGGTTTACCCCTCCACTTT.

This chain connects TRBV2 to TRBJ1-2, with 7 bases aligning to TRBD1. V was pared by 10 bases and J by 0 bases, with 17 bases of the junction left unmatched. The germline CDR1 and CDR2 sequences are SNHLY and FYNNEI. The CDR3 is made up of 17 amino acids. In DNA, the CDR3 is TGTGCCATCTCCGGGACAGCGACTTTACCAGCTAACTATGGCTACACCTTC. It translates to CAISGTATLPANYGYTF.

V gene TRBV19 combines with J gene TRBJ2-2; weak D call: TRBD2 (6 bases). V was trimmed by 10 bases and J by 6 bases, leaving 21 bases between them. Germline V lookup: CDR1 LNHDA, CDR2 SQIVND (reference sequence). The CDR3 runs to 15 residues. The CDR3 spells CATTSTDGGAGELFF. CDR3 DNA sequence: TGTGCCACCACCTCCACGGACGGGGGAGCCGGGGAGCTGTTTTTT.

CDR3 bases: TGTGCCAGCAGCTCATTGGCCCAAAACATTCAGTACTTC. Encoded protein: CASSSLAQNIQYF. The chain has TRBV7-2 and TRBJ2-4; D remains ambiguous. The CDR3 totals 13 residues. Trimming removed 4 bases from V and 5 bases from J, with 9 bases in between. CDR1 SGHTA and CDR2 FQGNSA come from the germline V gene.

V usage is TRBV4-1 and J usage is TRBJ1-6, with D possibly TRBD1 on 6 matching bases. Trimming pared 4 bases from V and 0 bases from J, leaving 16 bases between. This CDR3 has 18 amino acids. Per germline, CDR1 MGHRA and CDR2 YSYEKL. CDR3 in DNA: TGCGCCAGCAGCCTCCGGGACATAGGAAGCTCCTATAATTCACCCCTCCACTTT. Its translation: CASSLRDIGSSYNSPLHF.

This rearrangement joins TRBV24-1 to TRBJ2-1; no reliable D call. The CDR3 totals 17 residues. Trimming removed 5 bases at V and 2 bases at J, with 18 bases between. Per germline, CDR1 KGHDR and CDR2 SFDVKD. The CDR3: CATSGRSALSPYNEQFF. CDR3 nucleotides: TGTGCCACCAGTGGCCGGAGCGCCTTATCCCCCTACAATGAGCAGTTCTTC.

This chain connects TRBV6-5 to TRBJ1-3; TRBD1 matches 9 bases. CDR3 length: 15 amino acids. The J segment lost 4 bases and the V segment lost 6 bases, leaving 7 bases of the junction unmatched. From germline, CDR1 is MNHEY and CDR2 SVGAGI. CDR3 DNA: TGTGCCAGCAGATACAGGGGGCCTGAGGGAAACACCATATATTTT. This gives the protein CASRYRGPEGNTIYF.

CDR3 sequence (DNA): TGCGCCAGCAGCTTGGCACCGGGCTCTGGAAACACCATATATTTT. Translation: CASSLAPGSGNTIYF. This sequence joins TRBV5-1 and TRBJ1-3; D not resolved. Germline CDR1 and CDR2: SGHRS and YFSETQ. The CDR3 has 15 amino acids. V was clipped by 0 bases and J by 0 bases, with 7 bases between them.